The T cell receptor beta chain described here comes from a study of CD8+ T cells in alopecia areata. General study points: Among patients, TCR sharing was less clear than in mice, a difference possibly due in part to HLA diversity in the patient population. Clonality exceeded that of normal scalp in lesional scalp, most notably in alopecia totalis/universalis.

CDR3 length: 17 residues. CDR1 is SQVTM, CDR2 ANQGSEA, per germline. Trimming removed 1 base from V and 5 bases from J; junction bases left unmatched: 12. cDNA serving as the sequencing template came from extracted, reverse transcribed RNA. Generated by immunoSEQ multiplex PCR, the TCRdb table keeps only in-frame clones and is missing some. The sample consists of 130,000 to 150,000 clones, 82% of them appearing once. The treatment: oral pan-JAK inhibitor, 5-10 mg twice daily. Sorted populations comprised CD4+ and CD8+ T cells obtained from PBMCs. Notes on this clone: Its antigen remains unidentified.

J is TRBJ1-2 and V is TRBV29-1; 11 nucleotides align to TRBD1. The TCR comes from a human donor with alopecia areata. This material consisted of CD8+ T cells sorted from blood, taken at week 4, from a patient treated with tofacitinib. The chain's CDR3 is CSVEVPGQGVTRYGYTF. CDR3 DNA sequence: TGCAGCGTTGAAGTCCCGGGACAGGGGGTGACTCGTTATGGCTACACCTTC. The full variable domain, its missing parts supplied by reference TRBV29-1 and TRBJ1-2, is SAVISQKPSRDICQRGTSLTIQCQVDSQVTMMFWYRQQPGQSLTLIATANQGSEATYESGFVIDKFPISRPNLTFSTLTVSNMSPEDSSIYLCSVEVPGQGVTRYGYTFGSGTRLTVV.